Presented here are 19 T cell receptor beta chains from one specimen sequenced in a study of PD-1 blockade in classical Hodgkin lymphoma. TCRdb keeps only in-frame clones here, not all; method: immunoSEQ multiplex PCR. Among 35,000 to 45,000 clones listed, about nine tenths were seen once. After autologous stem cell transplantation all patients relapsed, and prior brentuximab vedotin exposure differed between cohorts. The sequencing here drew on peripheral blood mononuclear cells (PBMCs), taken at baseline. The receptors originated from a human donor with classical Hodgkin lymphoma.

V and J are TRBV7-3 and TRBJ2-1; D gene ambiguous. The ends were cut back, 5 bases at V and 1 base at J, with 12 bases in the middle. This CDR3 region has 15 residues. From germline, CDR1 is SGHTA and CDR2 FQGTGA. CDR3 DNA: TGTGCCAGCAGCCTCCGTTCTGCATCCTACAATGAGCAGTTCTTC. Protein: CASSLRSASYNEQFF.

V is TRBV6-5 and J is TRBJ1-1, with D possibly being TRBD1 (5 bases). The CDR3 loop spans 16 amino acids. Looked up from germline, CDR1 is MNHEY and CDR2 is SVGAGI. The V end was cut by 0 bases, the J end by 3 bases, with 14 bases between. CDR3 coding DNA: TGTGCCAGCAGTTACTCGGGATACAGGTATTACACTGAAGCTTTCTTT. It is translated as CASSYSGYRYYTEAFF.

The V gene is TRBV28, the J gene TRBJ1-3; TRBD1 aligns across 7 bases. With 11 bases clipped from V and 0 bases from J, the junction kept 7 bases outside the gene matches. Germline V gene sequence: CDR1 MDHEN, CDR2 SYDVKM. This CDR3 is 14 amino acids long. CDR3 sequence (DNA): TGTGCCGCCAGTAGGGACAGCTCTGGAAACACCATATATTTT. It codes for CAASRDSSGNTIYF. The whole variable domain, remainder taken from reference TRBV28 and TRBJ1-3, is DVKVTQSSRYLVKRTGEKVFLECVQDMDHENMFWYRQDPGLGLRLIYFSYDVKMKEKGDIPEGYSVSREKKERFSLILESASTNQTSMYLCAASRDSSGNTIYFGEGSWLTVV.

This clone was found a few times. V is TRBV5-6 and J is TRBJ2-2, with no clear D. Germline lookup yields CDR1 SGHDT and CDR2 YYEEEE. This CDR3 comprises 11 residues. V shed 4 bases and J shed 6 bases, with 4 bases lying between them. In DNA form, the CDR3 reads TGTGCCAGCAGCCTAGCCGGGGAGCTGTTTTTT. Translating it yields CASSLAGELFF.

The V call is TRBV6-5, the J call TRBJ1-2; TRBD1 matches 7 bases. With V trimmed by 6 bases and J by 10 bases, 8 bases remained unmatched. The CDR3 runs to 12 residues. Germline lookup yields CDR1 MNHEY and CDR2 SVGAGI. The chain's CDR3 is CASSKGQNVYTF. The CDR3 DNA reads TGTGCCAGCAGCAAGGGACAGAACGTCTACACCTTC.

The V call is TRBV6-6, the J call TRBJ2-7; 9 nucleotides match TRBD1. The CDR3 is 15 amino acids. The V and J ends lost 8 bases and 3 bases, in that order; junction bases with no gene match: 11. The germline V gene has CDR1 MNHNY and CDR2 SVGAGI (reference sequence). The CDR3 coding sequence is TGTGCCAGCGGGCGACAGGGGGACCTTTTCTACGAGCAGTACTTC. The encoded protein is CASGRQGDLFYEQYF.

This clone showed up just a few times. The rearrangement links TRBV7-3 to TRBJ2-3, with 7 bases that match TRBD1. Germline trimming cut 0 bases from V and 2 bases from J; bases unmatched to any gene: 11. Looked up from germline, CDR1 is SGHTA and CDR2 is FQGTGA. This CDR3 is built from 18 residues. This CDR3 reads CASSLTSPGTAYTDTQYF. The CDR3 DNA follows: TGTGCCAGCAGCTTAACGTCACCCGGGACAGCTTACACAGATACGCAGTATTTT.

The CDR3 DNA reads TGCAGCGTAGGGACAGGGTATGGCTACACCTTC. Its protein product is CSVGTGYGYTF. This chain joins TRBV29-1 and TRBJ1-2, with 9 bases matching TRBD1. Losses at the gene ends were 6 bases for V and 5 bases for J; bases not matched to a gene: 1. This CDR3 has 11 residues. The V gene's germline CDR1 is SQVTM and CDR2 ANQGSEA.

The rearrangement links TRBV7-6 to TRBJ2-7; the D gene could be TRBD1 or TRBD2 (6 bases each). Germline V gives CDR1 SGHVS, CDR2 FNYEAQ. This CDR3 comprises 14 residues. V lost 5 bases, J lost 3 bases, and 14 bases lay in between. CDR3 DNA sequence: TGTGCCAGCAGCACCCACAGGGAGGTCTACGAGCAGTACTTC. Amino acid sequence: CASSTHREVYEQYF.

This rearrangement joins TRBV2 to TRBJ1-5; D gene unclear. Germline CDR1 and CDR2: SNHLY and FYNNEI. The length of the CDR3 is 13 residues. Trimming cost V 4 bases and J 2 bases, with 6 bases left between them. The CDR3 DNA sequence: TGTGCCAGCAGTGGGACTGGCAATCAGCCCCAGCATTTT. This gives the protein CASSGTGNQPQHF. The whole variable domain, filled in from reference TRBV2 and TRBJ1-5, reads EPEVTQTPSHQVTQMGQEVILRCVPISNHLYFYWYRQILGQKVEFLVSFYNNEISEKSEIFDDQFSVERPDGSNFTLKIRSTKLEDSAMYFCASSGTGNQPQHFGDGTRLSIL.

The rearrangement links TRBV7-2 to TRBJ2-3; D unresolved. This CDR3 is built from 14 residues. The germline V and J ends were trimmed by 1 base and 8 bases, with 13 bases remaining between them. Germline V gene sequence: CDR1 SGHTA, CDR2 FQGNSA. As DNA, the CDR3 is TGTGCCAGCAGCTTAGAAGGTTACGGTGGTACGCAGTATTTT. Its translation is CASSLEGYGGTQYF.

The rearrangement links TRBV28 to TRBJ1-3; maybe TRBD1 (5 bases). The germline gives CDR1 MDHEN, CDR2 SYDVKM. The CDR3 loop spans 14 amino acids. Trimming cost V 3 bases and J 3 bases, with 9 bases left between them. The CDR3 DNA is TGTGCCAGCAGTTTTGAGGGGTTTGGAAACACCATATATTTT. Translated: CASSFEGFGNTIYF.

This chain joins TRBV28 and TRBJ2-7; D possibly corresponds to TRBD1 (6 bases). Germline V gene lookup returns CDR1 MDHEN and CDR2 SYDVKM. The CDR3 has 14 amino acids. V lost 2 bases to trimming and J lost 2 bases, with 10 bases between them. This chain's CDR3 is CASSLPQGPYEQYF. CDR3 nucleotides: TGTGCCAGCAGTTTACCGCAGGGGCCCTACGAGCAGTACTTC.

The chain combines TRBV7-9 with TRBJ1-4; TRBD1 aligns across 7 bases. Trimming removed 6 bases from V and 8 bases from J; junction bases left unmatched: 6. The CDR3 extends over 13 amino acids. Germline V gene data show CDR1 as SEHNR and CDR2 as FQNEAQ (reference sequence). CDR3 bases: TGTGCCAGCAGTCGGGACAGTGAAGAAAAACTGTTTTTT. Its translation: CASSRDSEEKLFF.

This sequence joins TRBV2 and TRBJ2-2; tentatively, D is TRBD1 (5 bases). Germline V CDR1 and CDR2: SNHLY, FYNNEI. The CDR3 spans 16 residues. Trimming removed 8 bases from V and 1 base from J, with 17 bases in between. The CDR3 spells CASRSRDGVNTGELFF. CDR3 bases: TGTGCCAGCCGGAGCAGGGATGGGGTGAACACCGGGGAGCTGTTTTTT.

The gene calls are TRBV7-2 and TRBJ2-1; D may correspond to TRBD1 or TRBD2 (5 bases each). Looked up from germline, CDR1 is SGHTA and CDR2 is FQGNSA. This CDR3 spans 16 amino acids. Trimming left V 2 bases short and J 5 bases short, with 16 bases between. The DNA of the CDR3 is TGTGCCAGCAGCTTACCGCTAGGGTTGGGGGACAATGAGCAGTTCTTC. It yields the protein CASSLPLGLGDNEQFF.

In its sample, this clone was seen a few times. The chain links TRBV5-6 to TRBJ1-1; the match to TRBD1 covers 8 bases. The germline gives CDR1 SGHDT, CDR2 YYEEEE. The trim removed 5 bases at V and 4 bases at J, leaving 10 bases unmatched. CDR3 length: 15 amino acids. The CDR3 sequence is CASSKRTGYSTEAFF. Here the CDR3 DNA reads TGTGCCAGCAGTAAGAGGACAGGGTATTCCACTGAAGCTTTCTTT.

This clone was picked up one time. In DNA, the CDR3 is TGTGCCAGTAGTATGAAAAGGGAAGCGGGAGAGCCTTACAATGAGCAGTTCTTC. This codes for CASSMKREAGEPYNEQFF. The chain employs TRBV19 and TRBJ2-1; TRBD2 matches at 8 bases. The CDR3 is 18 residues long. V shed 3 bases, J shed 4 bases, and the junction held 14 bases outside the gene matches. Germline V gene sequence: CDR1 LNHDA, CDR2 SQIVND (reference sequence).

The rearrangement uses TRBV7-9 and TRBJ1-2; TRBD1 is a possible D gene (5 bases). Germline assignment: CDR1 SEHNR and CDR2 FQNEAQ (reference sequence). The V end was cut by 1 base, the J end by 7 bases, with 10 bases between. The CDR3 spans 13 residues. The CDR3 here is CASSLGGVRGYTF. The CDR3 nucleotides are TGTGCCAGCAGCTTAGGGGGGGTCCGTGGCTACACCTTC.